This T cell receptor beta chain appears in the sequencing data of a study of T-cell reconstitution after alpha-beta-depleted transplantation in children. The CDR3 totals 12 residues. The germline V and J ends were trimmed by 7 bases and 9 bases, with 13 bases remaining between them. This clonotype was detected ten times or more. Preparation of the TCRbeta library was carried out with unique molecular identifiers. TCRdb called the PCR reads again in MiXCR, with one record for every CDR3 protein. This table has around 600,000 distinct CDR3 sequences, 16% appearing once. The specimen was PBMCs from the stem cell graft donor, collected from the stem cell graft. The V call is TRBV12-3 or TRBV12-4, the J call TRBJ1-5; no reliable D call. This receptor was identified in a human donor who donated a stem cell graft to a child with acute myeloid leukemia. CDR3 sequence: CASTSMVGPQHF. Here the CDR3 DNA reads TGTGCCAGCACCTCGATGGTCGGGCCCCAGCATTTT.